This entry concerns a single T cell receptor beta chain. Its antigen is not identified. These data come from a study of vaccination effects on CD4 cells after COVID-19. ViraFEST used viral peptide pools to expand antigen-specific CD4+ T cells before sequencing. At the end of about 9 days of culture, CD4+ T cells were isolated. Vaccine recipients had no previous SARS-CoV-2 infection; their nucleocapsid antibodies were negative. Trimming shortened V by 7 bases and J by 0 bases, and 10 bases separated the two germline ends. There are 14 residues in the CDR3. The V gene's germline CDR1 is MNHEY and CDR2 SVGAGI. This table comes from immunoSEQ multiplex PCR, and its TCRdb copy is limited to in-frame clones, with some not included. The sample includes tens of thousands of clones, around two thirds of them seen just once. Overall study findings and caveats: Within healthy vaccinees, only 1 of 255 vaccine-induced clones displayed cross-reactivity with common cold coronaviruses.

This sequence originates from a human donor who received a COVID-19 vaccine. The chain uses TRBV6-5 and TRBJ1-3; D is unclear. The material was CD4+ T cells from PBMCs cultured with HCoV-OC43 spike peptides, obtained before COVID-19 vaccination. Subset noted: HCoV-OC43 spike overlapping peptide pool stimulation. The CDR3 DNA reads as TGTGCCAGCAAGCTCGGGAGCTCTGGAAACACCATATATTTT. Protein product: CASKLGSSGNTIYF.